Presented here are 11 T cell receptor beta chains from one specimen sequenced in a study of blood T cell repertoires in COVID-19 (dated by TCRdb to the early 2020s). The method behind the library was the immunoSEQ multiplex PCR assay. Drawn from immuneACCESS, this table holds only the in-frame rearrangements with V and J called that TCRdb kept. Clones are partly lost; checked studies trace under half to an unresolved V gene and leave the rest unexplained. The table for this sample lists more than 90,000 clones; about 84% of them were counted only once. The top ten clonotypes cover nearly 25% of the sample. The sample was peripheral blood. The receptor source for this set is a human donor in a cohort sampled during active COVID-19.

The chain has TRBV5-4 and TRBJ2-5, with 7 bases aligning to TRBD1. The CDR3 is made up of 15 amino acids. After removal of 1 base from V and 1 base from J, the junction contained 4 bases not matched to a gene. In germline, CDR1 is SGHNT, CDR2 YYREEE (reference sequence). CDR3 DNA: TGTGCCAGCAGCTTGAAGGACAGGCGCCAAGAGACCCAGTACTTC. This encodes CASSLKDRRQETQYF.

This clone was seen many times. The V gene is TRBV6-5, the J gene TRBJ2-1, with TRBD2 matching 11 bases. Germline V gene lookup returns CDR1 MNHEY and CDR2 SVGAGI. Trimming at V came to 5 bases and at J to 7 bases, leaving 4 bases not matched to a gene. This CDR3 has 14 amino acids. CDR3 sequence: CASSTTSGNNEQFF. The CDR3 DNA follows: TGTGCCAGCAGTACGACTAGCGGGAATAATGAGCAGTTCTTC.

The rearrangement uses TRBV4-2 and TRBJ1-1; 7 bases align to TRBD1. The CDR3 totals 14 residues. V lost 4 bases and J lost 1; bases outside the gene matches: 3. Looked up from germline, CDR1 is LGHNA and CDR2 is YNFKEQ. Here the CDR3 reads CASSLRTGNTEAFF. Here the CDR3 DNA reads TGTGCCAGCAGCCTTCGGACAGGGAACACTGAAGCTTTCTTT.

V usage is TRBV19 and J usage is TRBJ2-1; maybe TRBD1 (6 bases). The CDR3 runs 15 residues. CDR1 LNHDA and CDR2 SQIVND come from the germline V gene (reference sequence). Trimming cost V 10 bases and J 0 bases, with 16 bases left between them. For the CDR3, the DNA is TGTGCCACCAAAACAACAGGGAGCTCCTACAATGAGCAGTTCTTC. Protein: CATKTTGSSYNEQFF. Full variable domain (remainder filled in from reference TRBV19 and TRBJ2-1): DGGITQSPKYLFRKEGQNVTLSCEQNLNHDAMYWYRQDPGQGLRLIYYSQIVNDFQKGDIAEGYSVSREKKESFPLTVTSAQKNPTAFYLCATKTTGSSYNEQFFGPGTRLTVL.

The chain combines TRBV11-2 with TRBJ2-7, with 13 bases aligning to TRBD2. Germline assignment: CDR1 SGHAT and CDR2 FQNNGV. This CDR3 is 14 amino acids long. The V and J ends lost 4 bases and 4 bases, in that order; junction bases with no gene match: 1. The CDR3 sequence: CASSWGLAGYEQYF. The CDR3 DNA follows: TGTGCCAGCAGCTGGGGACTAGCGGGGTACGAGCAGTACTTC.

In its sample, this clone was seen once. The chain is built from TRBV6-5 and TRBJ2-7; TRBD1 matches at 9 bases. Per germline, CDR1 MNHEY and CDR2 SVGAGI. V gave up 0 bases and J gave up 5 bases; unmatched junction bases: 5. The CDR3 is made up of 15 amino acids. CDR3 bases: TGTGCCAGCAGTTACTCCCGGGACAGGGCCCACGAGCAGTACTTC. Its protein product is CASSYSRDRAHEQYF.

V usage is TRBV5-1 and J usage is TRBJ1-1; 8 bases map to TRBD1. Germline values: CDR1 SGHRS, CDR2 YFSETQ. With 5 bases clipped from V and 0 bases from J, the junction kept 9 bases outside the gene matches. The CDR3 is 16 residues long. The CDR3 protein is CASRQGQAGMNTEAFF. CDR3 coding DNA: TGCGCCAGCAGACAGGGACAGGCGGGAATGAACACTGAAGCTTTCTTT.

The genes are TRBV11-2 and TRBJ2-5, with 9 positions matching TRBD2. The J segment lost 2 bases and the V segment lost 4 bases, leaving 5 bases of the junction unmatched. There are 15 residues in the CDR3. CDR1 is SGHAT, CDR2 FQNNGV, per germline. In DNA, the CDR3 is TGTGCCAGCAGCTCGCGGGGGGGCGGACAAGAGACCCAGTACTTC. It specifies CASSSRGGGQETQYF. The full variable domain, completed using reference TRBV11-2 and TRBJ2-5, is EAGVAQSPRYKIIEKRQSVAFWCNPISGHATLYWYQQILGQGPKLLIQFQNNGVVDDSQLPKDRFSAERLKGVDSTLKIQPAKLEDSAVYLCASSSRGGGQETQYFGPGTRLLVL.

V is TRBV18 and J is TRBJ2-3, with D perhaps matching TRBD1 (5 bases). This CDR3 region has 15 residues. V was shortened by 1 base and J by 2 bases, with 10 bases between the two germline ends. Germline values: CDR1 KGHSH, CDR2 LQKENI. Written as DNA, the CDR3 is TGTGCCAGCTCACCACGGGCGACAGACACAGATACGCAGTATTTT. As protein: CASSPRATDTDTQYF.

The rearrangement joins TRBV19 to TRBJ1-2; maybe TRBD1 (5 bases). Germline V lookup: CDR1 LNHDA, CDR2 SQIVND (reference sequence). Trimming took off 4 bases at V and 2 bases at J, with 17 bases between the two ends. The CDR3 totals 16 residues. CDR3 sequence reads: CASSRGGRDGNYGYTF. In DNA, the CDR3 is TGTGCCAGTAGTAGGGGGGGACGGGACGGGAACTATGGCTACACCTTC. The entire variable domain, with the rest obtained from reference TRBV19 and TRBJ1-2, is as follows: DGGITQSPKYLFRKEGQNVTLSCEQNLNHDAMYWYRQDPGQGLRLIYYSQIVNDFQKGDIAEGYSVSREKKESFPLTVTSAQKNPTAFYLCASSRGGRDGNYGYTFGSGTRLTVV.

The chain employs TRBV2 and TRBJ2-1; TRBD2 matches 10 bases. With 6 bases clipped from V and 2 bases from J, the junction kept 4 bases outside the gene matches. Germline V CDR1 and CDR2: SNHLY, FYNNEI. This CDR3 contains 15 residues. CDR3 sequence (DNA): TGTGCCAGCAGCGAGCGGGAGGGCCCCTACAATGAGCAGTTCTTC. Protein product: CASSEREGPYNEQFF.